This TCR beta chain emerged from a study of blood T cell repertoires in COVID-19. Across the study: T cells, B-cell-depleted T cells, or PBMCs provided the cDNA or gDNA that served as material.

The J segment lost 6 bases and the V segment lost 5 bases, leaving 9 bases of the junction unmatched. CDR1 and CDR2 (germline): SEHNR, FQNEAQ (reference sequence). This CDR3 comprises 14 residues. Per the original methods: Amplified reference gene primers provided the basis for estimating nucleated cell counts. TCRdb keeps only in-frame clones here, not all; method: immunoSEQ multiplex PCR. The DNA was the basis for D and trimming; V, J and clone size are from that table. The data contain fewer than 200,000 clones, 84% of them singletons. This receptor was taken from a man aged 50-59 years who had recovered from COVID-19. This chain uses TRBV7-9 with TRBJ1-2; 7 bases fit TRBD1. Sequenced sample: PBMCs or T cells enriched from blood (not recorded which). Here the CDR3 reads CASSSVVGGDGYTF. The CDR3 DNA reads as TGTGCCAGCAGCAGCGTTGTAGGGGGCGATGGCTACACCTTC. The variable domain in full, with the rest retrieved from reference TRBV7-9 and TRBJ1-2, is DTGVSQNPRHKITKRGQNVTFRCDPISEHNRLYWYRQTLGQGPEFLTYFQNEAQLEKSRLLSDRFSAERPKGSFSTLEIQRTEQGDSAMYLCASSSVVGGDGYTFGSGTRLTVV.